The present entry profiles one T cell receptor beta chain with its context. This entry comes from a study of blood T cell repertoires in COVID-19. The wider study: Specimens from acute and convalescent COVID-19 originated in the United States, Italy and Spain.

After removal of 5 bases from V and 4 bases from J, the junction contained 7 bases not matched to a gene. Looked up from germline, CDR1 is MDHEN and CDR2 is SYDVKM. The CDR3 extends over 16 amino acids. Original methodology: Amplification of reference gene primers was used by the study to estimate nucleated cell counts. Clones were sequenced by immunoSEQ multiplex PCR, and TCRdb holds only the in-frame ones, with some missing. D and trimming come from the DNA, and the V and J calls and clone size come from that table. This sample yields some 240,000 clones, of which about 90% are seen a single time; about a tenth belongs to the top ten.

The sequence derives from a woman in her 70s with COVID-19, enrolled during active disease. The V gene is TRBV28, the J gene TRBJ2-7, with 14 bases fitting TRBD2. Material: peripheral blood. The CDR3 region has the DNA TGTGCCAGCAGTCCGGGACTAGCGGGAGTGAGATACGAGCAGTACTTC. As protein: CASSPGLAGVRYEQYF.